This T cell receptor beta chain was captured in a study of radiation and T cells in renal cell carcinoma. Overall study: Nephrectomy followed 15 Gy stereotactic body radiation by 4 weeks. Broader study findings: In blood, top tumor clones expanded by 2 weeks, shrinking by 4.

Note on this clone: The antigen remains undetermined.

Sequencing was performed with immunoSEQ multiplex PCR; in TCRdb, only in-frame clones are kept and a portion is missing. The sample holds 100,000 to 150,000 clones, 81% seen once. Documented time point: blood 2 weeks post-SBRT. Indicated treatment: 15 Gy SBRT to primary tumor, nephrectomy 4 weeks later. This renal cell carcinoma was of the clear cell type. The sequence derives from a man in his fifties with renal cell carcinoma. The sample here was blood, taken from a patient whose treatment included radiotherapy and nephrectomy.

In DNA, the CDR3 is TGTGCCAGTAGGACATGGGGGGGTTACAATGAGCAGTTCTTC. This encodes CASRTWGGYNEQFF. The rearrangement joins TRBV19 to TRBJ2-1, with 7 bases lining up with TRBD2. Germline values: CDR1 LNHDA, CDR2 SQIVND (reference sequence). V gave up 6 bases and J gave up 4 bases; unmatched junction bases: 6. The CDR3 runs 14 residues.